This note documents a single T cell receptor beta chain sequence. The CDR3 totals 16 residues. CDR1 is LGHDT, CDR2 YNNKEL, per germline (reference sequence). Reanalyzing the 5' RACE reads, TCRdb keeps one entry per CDR3 protein, without DNA. The sample table includes 150,000 to 200,000 distinct CDR3 sequences. The sample is drawn from a study of monozygotic twins with inflammatory bowel disease. The sequence was obtained from a human donor with ulcerative colitis or Crohn's disease, or a healthy co-twin of an affected twin (not recorded which). This chain joins TRBV3-1 and TRBJ2-7; TCRdb's D call of TRBD1 is untestable without DNA. The sample was blood. The chain's CDR3 is CASSPYSTGNSYEQYF.